Below are 24 T cell receptor beta chains sequenced from a single sample in a study of human T cells and chemical hapten exposure. Sample time point: pre-sensitization, week 0. The treatment: therapeutic diphenylcyclopropenone sensitization with weekly scalp DPC. TCRdb reprocessed the RACE reads via MiXCR and lists one record per CDR3 protein. The sample includes 300,000 to 450,000 distinct CDR3 sequences, approximately 5% seen only once; the top ten take over 6.5%. Sample: whole blood, taken in connection with sensitization to the hapten diphenylcyclopropenone (DPC). The receptors here all came from a woman aged 18-29 years with alopecia areata. Some clones in this sample may be carry-over from other donors' samples.

This clonotype was seen more than once but under ten times. The chain employs TRBV5-1 and TRBJ2-1; 11 bases agree with TRBD2. The CDR3 runs 14 residues. Germline values: CDR1 SGHRS, CDR2 YFSETQ. The J segment lost 5 bases and the V segment lost 3 bases, leaving 1 base of the junction unmatched. In DNA, the CDR3 is TGCGCCAGCAGCTCGACTAGCGGGAACAATGAGCAGTTCTTC. This gives the protein CASSSTSGNNEQFF.

This clonotype occurred many times. The V and J genes are TRBV7-9 and TRBJ2-2; no reliable D call. The CDR3 runs to 15 residues. Germline V gives CDR1 SEHNR, CDR2 FQNEAQ (reference sequence). The germline V and J ends were trimmed by 0 bases and 3 bases, with 8 bases remaining between them. The chain's CDR3 is CASSLAWMDTGELFF. CDR3 coding DNA: TGTGCCAGCAGCTTAGCGTGGATGGACACCGGGGAGCTGTTTTTT.

This clonotype showed up many times. The chain couples TRBV12-3 or TRBV12-4 to TRBJ1-1; D remains unclear. V was pared by 1 base and J by 3 bases, with 9 bases between. The CDR3 spans 14 residues. The CDR3 DNA follows: TGTGCCAGCAGTTTAGGGGTTAGGTACACTGAAGCTTTCTTT. Protein sequence: CASSLGVRYTEAFF.

This clonotype was seen only a few times. This chain joins TRBV6-1 and TRBJ1-4; D might be TRBD1 (5 bases). The V gene's germline CDR1 is MNHNS and CDR2 SASEGT. Trimming took off 2 bases at V and 1 base at J, with 8 bases between the two ends. The CDR3 loop spans 15 amino acids. The DNA for the CDR3 is TGTGCCAGCAGTGAATACGGGGGAACTAATGAAAAACTGTTTTTT. Protein sequence: CASSEYGGTNEKLFF.

This chain connects TRBV29-1 to TRBJ2-7; 7 bases agree with TRBD1. Unmatched junction bases numbered 7, after V lost 5 bases and J lost 3 bases. Germline lookup yields CDR1 SQVTM and CDR2 ANQGSEA. The CDR3 runs 13 residues. DNA for the CDR3: TGCAGCGTTCCAGGGACAGAAAACTACGAGCAGTACTTC. Translating gives CSVPGTENYEQYF.

The chain couples TRBV5-1 to TRBJ2-5, with a possible D match to TRBD2 (6 bases). V was pared by 6 bases and J by 2 bases, with 17 bases between. The CDR3 contains 15 residues. The germline V gene has CDR1 SGHRS and CDR2 YFSETQ. CDR3 sequence reads: CASNRLVQTQETQYF. DNA for the CDR3: TGCGCCAGCAACCGACTAGTCCAGACACAAGAGACCCAGTACTTC.

There are many counts of this clonotype. The rearrangement joins TRBV11-1 to TRBJ1-6; TRBD1 agrees at 8 bases. Germline V gives CDR1 SGHAT, CDR2 FQDESV (reference sequence). The V gene end was trimmed by 0 bases and the J gene end by 7 bases; junction bases not matched to a gene: 5. The CDR3 has 16 residues. The chain's CDR3 is CASSLASGGGNSPLHF. As DNA, the CDR3 is TGTGCCAGCAGCTTAGCGTCAGGGGGCGGAAATTCACCCCTCCACTTT.

This clonotype was detected a few times. An end of the junction does not agree with germline; a read error may underlie this. V and J are TRBV5-1 and TRBJ2-5, with 8 bases aligning to TRBD2. This CDR3 is built from 14 residues. Germline V gene lookup returns CDR1 SGHRS and CDR2 YFSETQ. CDR3 DNA sequence: TGCGCCAGCAGTTTGGGGACTAGACGAGAGACCCAGTACTTC. This codes for CASSLGTRRETQYF.

This clonotype was counted at least ten times. The V and J genes are TRBV6-1 and TRBJ2-7; 10 bases align to TRBD1. This CDR3 region has 15 residues. Losses at the gene ends were 4 bases for V and 4 bases for J; bases not matched to a gene: 7. Germline V gene lookup returns CDR1 MNHNS and CDR2 SASEGT. The CDR3 DNA reads as TGTGCCAGCAGTGTATCCGGGACAGGGGTTTACGAGCAGTACTTC. The encoded protein is CASSVSGTGVYEQYF.

This clonotype has a count of ten or more. CDR3 coding DNA: TGTGCCAGCAGTTTAGAGTCACAGGGCAATCAGCCCCAGCATTTT. As protein: CASSLESQGNQPQHF. J is TRBJ1-5 and V is TRBV12-3 or TRBV12-4; a possible D gene is TRBD1 (5 bases). CDR3 length: 15 amino acids. V gave up 1 base and J gave up 2 bases, with 9 bases separating them.

The table lists this clonotype with many counts. The chain joins TRBV4-3 to TRBJ2-3; a possible D gene is TRBD2 (5 bases). CDR1 is LGHNA, CDR2 YSLEER, per germline. Trimming shortened V by 0 bases and J by 7 bases, and 20 bases separated the two germline ends. This CDR3 is built from 17 residues. The DNA of the CDR3 is TGCGCCAGCAGCCAAGATATGACGCTACTACTAGGACATACGCAGTATTTT. The encoded protein is CASSQDMTLLLGHTQYF.

This clonotype was counted only a few times. The genes are TRBV24-1 and TRBJ1-1; D perhaps matches TRBD1 (5 bases). Trimming pared 4 bases from V and 3 bases from J, leaving 5 bases between. Germline CDR1 reads KGHDR; CDR2 reads SFDVKD. The CDR3 consists of 12 residues. The CDR3 spells CATSDRDTEAFF. For the CDR3, the DNA is TGTGCCACCAGTGACAGGGACACTGAAGCTTTCTTT.

The V call is TRBV3-1, the J call TRBJ2-3, with D possibly matching TRBD2 (5 bases). V lost 0 bases, J lost 0 bases, and 16 bases lay in between. Germline CDR1 LGHDT, CDR2 YNNKEL (reference sequence). This CDR3 region has 18 residues. The CDR3: CASSQDPGLGLSTDTQYF. The CDR3 DNA sequence: TGTGCCAGCAGCCAAGATCCCGGACTCGGATTGAGCACAGATACGCAGTATTTT.

The CDR3 protein is CASSPLDRGPYGYTF. The DNA of the CDR3 is TGTGCCAGTAGTCCCCTGGACAGGGGGCCCTATGGCTACACCTTC. This chain connects TRBV19 to TRBJ1-2, with 11 bases identical to TRBD1. Per germline, CDR1 LNHDA and CDR2 SQIVND (reference sequence). Trimming removed 5 bases from V and 4 bases from J; junction bases left unmatched: 6. CDR3 length: 15 residues.

This clonotype was counted ten times or more. V and J are TRBV20-1 and TRBJ1-4, with D maybe TRBD1 (6 bases). The CDR3 has 14 residues. Trimming took off 4 bases at V and 5 bases at J, with 14 bases between the two ends. From germline, CDR1 is DFQATT and CDR2 SNEGSKA (reference sequence). CDR3 sequence (DNA): TGCAGTGCTAAATTACAGGGAACCAATGAAAAACTGTTTTTT. Translation: CSAKLQGTNEKLFF.

This clonotype was counted a few times. V usage is TRBV3-1 and J usage is TRBJ1-6, with D perhaps TRBD1 (5 bases). There are 14 residues in the CDR3. Germline V gene sequence: CDR1 LGHDT, CDR2 YNNKEL (reference sequence). The germline V and J ends were trimmed by 4 bases and 7 bases, with 11 bases remaining between them. This CDR3 is CASSPTGTNSPLHF. The CDR3 nucleotides read TGTGCCAGCAGCCCTACAGGAACCAATTCACCCCTCCACTTT.

This clonotype was detected a few times. The chain couples TRBV7-2 to TRBJ2-1, with D possibly TRBD2 on 6 matching bases. V shed 5 bases and J shed 0 bases, with 11 bases lying between them. The CDR3 spans 15 residues. Germline CDR1 SGHTA, CDR2 FQGNSA. CDR3 in DNA: TGTGCCAGCAGCCCCGGGGGTAGCTCCTACAATGAGCAGTTCTTC. It specifies CASSPGGSSYNEQFF.

This clonotype was counted many times. The chain recombines TRBV5-1 with TRBJ2-7; D could derive from TRBD1 or TRBD2 (5 bases each). The CDR3 is 15 amino acids. Looked up from germline, CDR1 is SGHRS and CDR2 is YFSETQ. Between the trimmed V and J ends, which lost 4 bases and 1 base, there was a span of 15 bases. For the CDR3, the DNA is TGCGCCAGCAGCACCGGGACGGCTAGATCCTACGAGCAGTACTTC. Translated, it gives CASSTGTARSYEQYF.

The rearrangement links TRBV6-2 or TRBV6-3 to TRBJ1-1; D unresolved. Per germline, CDR1 MNHEY and CDR2 SVGEGT. Trimming took 3 bases from V and 1 from J, leaving 6 bases between them. This CDR3 comprises 13 residues. The CDR3 DNA sequence: TGTGCCAGCAGTTATCCGGGGAACACTGAAGCTTTCTTT. Translation gives CASSYPGNTEAFF.

The J gene is TRBJ2-3, the V gene TRBV27; 7 bases are shared with TRBD2. The CDR3 consists of 14 residues. Per the germline V gene, CDR1 is MNHEY and CDR2 is SMNVEV (reference sequence). Losses at the gene ends were 2 bases for V and 4 bases for J; bases not matched to a gene: 3. For the CDR3, the DNA is TGTGCCAGCAGTTTACAACGGGGGGCAGATACGCAGTATTTT. Translating it yields CASSLQRGADTQYF.

The gene calls are TRBV6-6 and TRBJ1-4; 7 nucleotides line up with TRBD1. The CDR3 consists of 14 residues. Trimming cost V 2 bases and J 6 bases; bases outside gene matches: 3. CDR1 and CDR2 (germline): MNHNY, SVGAGI (reference sequence). The CDR3 here is CASSYRGRHEKLFF. CDR3 nucleotides: TGTGCCAGCAGTTACAGGGGGCGCCATGAAAAACTGTTTTTT.

This clonotype was detected only a few times. The V gene is TRBV7-9, the J gene TRBJ1-5, with D possibly matching TRBD1 (6 bases). With 3 bases removed from V and 6 bases from J, the gap between germline ends came to 12 bases. This CDR3 spans 14 amino acids. The V gene's germline CDR1 is SEHNR and CDR2 FQNEAQ (reference sequence). In nucleotides, the CDR3 is TGTGCCAGCAGCTTGCGAAGGGGGGCTCAGCCCCAGCATTTT. Translated, it gives CASSLRRGAQPQHF.

This clonotype was observed at least ten times. The chain joins TRBV4-3 to TRBJ2-3; TRBD2 is a possible D gene (6 bases). The V end lost 1 base, the J end lost 9 bases, and 20 bases lay between the germline ends. Per germline, CDR1 LGHNA and CDR2 YSLEER. CDR3 size: 16 residues. CDR3 sequence (DNA): TGCGCCAGCAGCCAAGGTAGCGGTCTGACTCCCGAAACGCAGTATTTT. This codes for CASSQGSGLTPETQYF.

Only a few counts were recorded for this clonotype. The rearrangement links TRBV6-4 to TRBJ2-3, with D perhaps matching TRBD2 (6 bases). CDR1 and CDR2 (germline): MRHNA, SNTAGT. With 2 bases removed from V and 1 base from J, the gap between germline ends came to 10 bases. The CDR3 loop spans 15 amino acids. The CDR3 coding sequence is TGTGCCAGCAGTGACGCGCCGGGGGGCACAGATACGCAGTATTTT. Its translation: CASSDAPGGTDTQYF.